A single sample gave rise to the 12 T cell receptor beta chains below, sequenced in a study of PD-L1 blockade in urothelial cancer (dated 2017 in TCRdb). According to the study, the label for this sample's time point signals: pretreatment peripheral blood. Libraries were made using the immunoSEQ multiplex PCR assay. This is the immuneACCESS table as TCRdb keeps it, with only in-frame sequences that have V and J called. A part of the clones is gone; compared with another copy, unresolved V genes explain less than half, and the rest is unexplained. The sample yields 38,000 or so clones; 70% to 90% were counted once. The ten top clones hold over 12% of the sample. The sample was PBMCs, taken around atezolizumab (anti-PD-L1) treatment. The origin of the receptors is a man older than 75 with urothelial cancer.

The V and J genes are TRBV5-1 and TRBJ2-3; 9 positions agree with TRBD1. CDR3 length: 14 residues. The J segment lost 8 bases and the V segment lost 3 bases, leaving 7 bases of the junction unmatched. Germline loops: CDR1 SGHRS, CDR2 YFSETQ. The CDR3, as DNA: TGCGCCAGCAGCTCGGGACAGGGAGTTGGTACGCAGTATTTT. Its protein product is CASSSGQGVGTQYF.

The chain has TRBV28 and TRBJ1-5; no firm D call. Germline-derived CDR1 and CDR2 are MDHEN and SYDVKM. The CDR3 sequence is 12 residues long. V was trimmed by 6 bases and J by 3 bases, leaving 6 bases between them. The CDR3 DNA reads as TGTGCCAGCAGATCTCCCAATCAGCCCCAGCATTTT. Residues: CASRSPNQPQHF.

V usage is TRBV5-1 and J usage is TRBJ2-2; TRBD2 aligns across 8 bases. Per the germline V gene, CDR1 is SGHRS and CDR2 is YFSETQ. The CDR3 is 15 residues long. V shed 1 base, J shed 5 bases, and the junction held 4 bases outside the gene matches. CDR3: CASSLTSGRTGELFF. The CDR3 DNA reads as TGCGCCAGCAGCTTGACTAGCGGACGGACCGGGGAGCTGTTTTTT.

With regard to this clone: This CDR3 is also generated by other DNA sequences in the sample. The chain uses TRBV27 and TRBJ2-2, with a tentative D call TRBD1 (5 bases). The CDR3 is 15 residues long. The germline gives CDR1 MNHEY, CDR2 SMNVEV (reference sequence). V lost 3 bases and J lost 0, with 8 bases in between. CDR3: CASSFSRANTGELFF. The CDR3 DNA sequence: TGTGCCAGCAGTTTTTCCAGGGCGAACACCGGGGAGCTGTTTTTT.

This chain connects TRBV7-2 to TRBJ2-2, with D uncertain. This CDR3 region has 16 residues. V was cut by 0 bases and J by 5 bases, with 13 bases left in between. CDR1 and CDR2 from the germline V gene are SGHTA and FQGNSA. The CDR3 reads CASSLASPEITGELFF. The CDR3 nucleotides are TGTGCCAGCAGCTTAGCGTCCCCAGAAATTACCGGGGAGCTGTTTTTT. Full variable domain (missing parts from reference TRBV7-2 and TRBJ2-2): GAGVSQSPSNKVTEKGKDVELRCDPISGHTALYWYRQSLGQGLEFLIYFQGNSAPDKSGLPSDRFSAERTGGSVSTLTIQRTQQEDSAVYLCASSLASPEITGELFFGEGSRLTVL.

This clone was recorded only once. The V gene is TRBV28, the J gene TRBJ1-4, with a possible D match to TRBD1 (6 bases). The CDR3 runs to 15 residues. Between the trimmed V and J ends, which lost 3 bases and 4 bases, there was a span of 12 bases. The V gene's germline CDR1 is MDHEN and CDR2 SYDVKM. The CDR3 region is CASSLRTAVNEKLFF. The CDR3 DNA sequence: TGTGCCAGCAGTTTGCGGACAGCGGTTAATGAAAAACTGTTTTTT.

This clone was seen a few times. The genes are TRBV7-2 and TRBJ2-7; 10 bases are a match to TRBD2. The CDR3 runs 15 residues. CDR1 and CDR2 (germline): SGHTA, FQGNSA. V lost 3 bases and J lost 6; bases outside the gene matches: 8. The CDR3 DNA reads as TGTGCCAGCAGCTTGTGGGCTAGCGGGAGCACCGAGCAGTACTTC. This codes for CASSLWASGSTEQYF.

V is TRBV7-2 and J is TRBJ2-2, with D possibly matching TRBD2 (6 bases). The CDR3 spans 16 residues. Trimming took 0 bases from V and 5 from J, leaving 13 bases between them. Germline V CDR1 and CDR2: SGHTA, FQGNSA. The CDR3: CASSLAPGGGTGELFF. The CDR3 DNA follows: TGTGCCAGCAGCTTAGCGCCCGGGGGTGGTACCGGGGAGCTGTTTTTT.

The V gene is TRBV6-1, the J gene TRBJ2-2; 7 nucleotides match TRBD2. Trimming at V came to 7 bases and at J to 7 bases, leaving 9 bases not matched to a gene. The CDR3 is made up of 14 amino acids. Germline V gene lookup returns CDR1 MNHNS and CDR2 SASEGT. The DNA for the CDR3 is TGTGCCAGCAATTTGGCGGGAGCGGTCGGGGAGCTGTTTTTT. It specifies CASNLAGAVGELFF.

The chain carries TRBV5-5 and TRBJ2-7; 7 bases map to TRBD1. Germline V gene sequence: CDR1 SGHKS, CDR2 YYEKEE (reference sequence). The CDR3 extends over 14 amino acids. The V gene end was trimmed by 2 bases and the J gene end by 2 bases; junction bases not matched to a gene: 4. CDR3 residues: CASSFYGTAYEQYF. Here the CDR3 DNA reads TGTGCCAGCAGCTTTTACGGGACAGCCTACGAGCAGTACTTC.

This clone turned up a few times. V usage is TRBV7-8 and J usage is TRBJ2-7, with D maybe TRBD2 (5 bases). The CDR3 length is 14 residues. Germline CDR1 and CDR2: SGHVS and FQNEAQ. Trimming left V 1 base short and J 7 bases short, with 14 bases between. The CDR3 nucleotides read TGTGCCAGCAGCTTAGGGCCCCGGGATATGGAGCAGTACTTC. This translates into CASSLGPRDMEQYF.

The chain links TRBV11-2 to TRBJ2-1; 7 positions match TRBD2. Germline V gene lookup returns CDR1 SGHAT and CDR2 FQNNGV. This CDR3 contains 14 residues. The trim removed 5 bases at V and 7 bases at J, leaving 8 bases unmatched. CDR3 coding DNA: TGTGCCAGCAGCCCGAGCGGGAATAGAAATGAGCAGTTCTTC. Protein sequence: CASSPSGNRNEQFF.